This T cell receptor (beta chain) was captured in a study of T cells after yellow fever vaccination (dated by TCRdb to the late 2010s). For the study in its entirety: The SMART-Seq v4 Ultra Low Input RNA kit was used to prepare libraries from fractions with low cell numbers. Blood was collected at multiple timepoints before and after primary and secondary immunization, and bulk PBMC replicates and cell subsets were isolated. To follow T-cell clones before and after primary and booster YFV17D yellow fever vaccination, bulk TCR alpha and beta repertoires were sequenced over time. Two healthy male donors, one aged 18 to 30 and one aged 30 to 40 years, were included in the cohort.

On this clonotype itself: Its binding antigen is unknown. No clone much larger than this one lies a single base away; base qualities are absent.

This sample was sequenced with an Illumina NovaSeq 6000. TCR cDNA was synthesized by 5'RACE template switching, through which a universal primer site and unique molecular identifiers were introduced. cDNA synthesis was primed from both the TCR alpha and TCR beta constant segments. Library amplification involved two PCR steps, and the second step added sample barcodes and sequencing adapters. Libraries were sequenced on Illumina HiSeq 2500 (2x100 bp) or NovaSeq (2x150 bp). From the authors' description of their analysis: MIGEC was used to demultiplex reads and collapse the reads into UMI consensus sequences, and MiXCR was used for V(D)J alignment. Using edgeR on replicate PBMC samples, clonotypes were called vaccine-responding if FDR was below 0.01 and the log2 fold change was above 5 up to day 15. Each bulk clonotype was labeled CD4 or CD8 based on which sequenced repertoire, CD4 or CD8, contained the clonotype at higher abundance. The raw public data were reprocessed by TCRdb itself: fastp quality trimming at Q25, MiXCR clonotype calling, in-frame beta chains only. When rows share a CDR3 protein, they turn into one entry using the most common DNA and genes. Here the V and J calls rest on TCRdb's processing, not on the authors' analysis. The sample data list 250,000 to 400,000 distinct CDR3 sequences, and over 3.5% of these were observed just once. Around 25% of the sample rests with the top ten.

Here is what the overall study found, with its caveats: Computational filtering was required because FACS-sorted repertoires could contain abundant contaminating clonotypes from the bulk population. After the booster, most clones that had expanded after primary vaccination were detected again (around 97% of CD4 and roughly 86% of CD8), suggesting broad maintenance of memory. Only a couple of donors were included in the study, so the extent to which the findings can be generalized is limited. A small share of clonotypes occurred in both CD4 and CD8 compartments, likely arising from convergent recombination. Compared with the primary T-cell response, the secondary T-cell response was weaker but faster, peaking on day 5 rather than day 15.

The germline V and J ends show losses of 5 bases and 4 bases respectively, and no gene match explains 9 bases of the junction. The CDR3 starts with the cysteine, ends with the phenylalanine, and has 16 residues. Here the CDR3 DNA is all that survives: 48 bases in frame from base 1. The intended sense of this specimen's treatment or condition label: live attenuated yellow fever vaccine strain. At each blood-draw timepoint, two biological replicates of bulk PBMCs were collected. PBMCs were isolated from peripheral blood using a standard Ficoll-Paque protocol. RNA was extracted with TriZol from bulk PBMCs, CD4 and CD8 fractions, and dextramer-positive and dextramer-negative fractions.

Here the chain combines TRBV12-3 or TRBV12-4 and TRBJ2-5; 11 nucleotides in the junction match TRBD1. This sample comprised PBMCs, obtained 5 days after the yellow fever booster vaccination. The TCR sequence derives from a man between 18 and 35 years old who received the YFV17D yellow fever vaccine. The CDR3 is CASSTYSGTGGETQYF. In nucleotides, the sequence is TGTGCCAGCAGTACCTACTCCGGGACAGGGGGAGAGACCCAGTACTTC.